Listed below are T cell receptor beta chains from one sample, sequenced in a study of blood T cell repertoires in COVID-19. Generated by immunoSEQ multiplex PCR, the TCRdb table keeps only in-frame clones and is missing some. The repertoire includes just over 300,000 clones, approximately 89% of them detected once, and about 1.7% sits in the top ten. Specimen: peripheral blood. Source of these receptors: a woman aged 25-40 years with COVID-19, enrolled during active disease. Each CDR3 is given with its conserved first and last residue. A D gene is named only where the DNA matches it firmly. Clone size is not always given. Where it is, it says once, few, many or a class for expanded clones.

.	TRBV7-9	TRBJ1-6	.	TGTGCCAGCAGCTTAGTACAGAATAATTCACCCCTCCACTTT	CASSLVQNNSPLHF
TRBD2	TRBV18	TRBJ2-7	.	TGTGCCAGCTCACCCCCCGGGACTACTTACGAGCAGTACTTC	CASSPPGTTYEQYF
.	TRBV7-9	TRBJ2-3	.	TGTGCCAGCAGCTTAGGGCGGCCAGATACGCAGTATTTT	CASSLGRPDTQYF
TRBD1	TRBV5-1	TRBJ1-1	once	TGCGCCAGCAGCTGGGGACAGGGGGCGACTGAAGCTTTCTTT	CASSWGQGATEAFF
TRBD1	TRBV7-2	TRBJ1-2	.	TGTGCCAGCAGCTCACGACAGGGGGGCTATGGCTACACCTTC	CASSSRQGGYGYTF
.	TRBV11-3	TRBJ1-5	.	TGTGCCAGCAGCAGGGGTGCTAATCAGCCCCAGCATTTT	CASSRGANQPQHF
TRBD1	TRBV6-5	TRBJ1-2	.	TGTGCCACCCTTAGGACAGGGGCTTATGGCTACACCTTC	CATLRTGAYGYTF
TRBD1	TRBV2	TRBJ2-7	.	TGTGCCAGCAGCGAACAGGGGGCGTTCAACTACGAGCAGTACTTC	CASSEQGAFNYEQYF
TRBD1	TRBV19	TRBJ1-5	.	TGTGCCAGTAGCAGCGCCGGGACAGGACGCAATCAGCCCCAGCATTTT	CASSSAGTGRNQPQHF
TRBD1	TRBV9	TRBJ2-1	.	TGTGCCAGCAGCCCTCGATGGCAGGGGGCTTACAATGAGCAGTTCTTC	CASSPRWQGAYNEQFF
.	TRBV5-1	TRBJ1-2	.	TGCGCCAGCAGCTTGGATAGTGGGGGCAGAGGCTACACCTTC	CASSLDSGGRGYTF
.	TRBV2	TRBJ1-2	.	TGTGCCAGCAGTGCCGTCCACAGGGCATTCTATGGCTACACCTTC	CASSAVHRAFYGYTF
TRBD1	TRBV10-3	TRBJ2-3	.	TGTGCCATCAGCGGGACAGGAGGCACAGATACGCAGTATTTT	CAISGTGGTDTQYF
TRBD2	TRBV19	TRBJ2-3	.	TGTGCCAGTAGTATCGGTAATAGCGGGGGAGCAAATGGAGATACGCAGTATTTT	CASSIGNSGGANGDTQYF
TRBD2	TRBV2	TRBJ2-1	.	TGTGCCAGCAGACTAGCGGGGGGGTACAATGAGCAGTTCTTC	CASRLAGGYNEQFF
TRBD1	TRBV2	TRBJ1-6	.	TGTGCCAGCAGATCCCGCGGGACAGCGAGCTCCTATAATTCACCCCTCCACTTT	CASRSRGTASSYNSPLHF
TRBD1	TRBV6-1	TRBJ1-6	.	TGTGCCAGCAGTGAGGGGACAGGGACGAATTCACCCCTCCACTTT	CASSEGTGTNSPLHF
TRBD2	TRBV28	TRBJ2-3	.	TGTGCCAGCAGGACTAGCGTAAGCACAGATACGCAGTATTTT	CASRTSVSTDTQYF
TRBD2	TRBV6-1	TRBJ2-1	few	TGTGCCAGCAGTGATAGCGGGGGGGCGTATAATGAGCAGTTCTTC	CASSDSGGAYNEQFF
.	TRBV7-2	TRBJ1-1	once	TGTGCCAGCAGCGACAGAGCCCGGCTCACTGAAGCTTTCTTT	CASSDRARLTEAFF
.	TRBV5-1	TRBJ2-1	.	TGCGCCAGCACTCGGGGGGCTAGCTTAACCCGAAGCTCCTACAATGAGCAGTTCTTC	CASTRGASLTRSSYNEQFF
TRBD2	TRBV10-3	TRBJ2-3	.	TGTGCCATCAGTGGTTCTAGCGGGCCAGATACGCAGTATTTT	CAISGSSGPDTQYF
.	TRBV20-1	TRBJ2-5	once	TGCAGTGCTAGTTCCCCCCGACAGGGAGGCCAAGAGACCCAGTACTTC	CSASSPRQGGQETQYF
TRBD1	TRBV6-5	TRBJ2-7	.	TGTGCCAGCAGTTACCGACCCGGGACAGGGGCCTACGAGCAGTACTTC	CASSYRPGTGAYEQYF
TRBD2	TRBV5-4	TRBJ2-5	.	TGTGCCAGCAGCTTGGCCGGAGGGACTACCAAAGAGACCCAGTACTTC	CASSLAGGTTKETQYF
.	TRBV4-2	TRBJ1-3	.	TGTGCCAGCAGCCAAGTTGACAGAGACTCTGGAAACACCATATATTTT	CASSQVDRDSGNTIYF
TRBD1	TRBV6-5	TRBJ1-1	.	TGTGCCAGCCTACAGGGGGCGAACACTGAAGCTTTCTTT	CASLQGANTEAFF
TRBD1	TRBV19	TRBJ1-5	.	TGTGCCAGTAGTATGACGACAGGGGGCAATCAGCCCCAGCATTTT	CASSMTTGGNQPQHF
.	TRBV2	TRBJ1-2	.	TGTGCCAGCAGTGAACGGTTTATAAACTATGGCTACACCTTC	CASSERFINYGYTF
.	TRBV2	TRBJ1-5	.	TGTGCCAGCAAATCGGGTCCAGAGAGCAATCAGCCCCAGCATTTT	CASKSGPESNQPQHF
TRBD1	TRBV7-2	TRBJ1-1	.	TGTGCCAGCAGCTTCTCAGGGGGCCGGACTGAAGCTTTCTTT	CASSFSGGRTEAFF
.	TRBV30	TRBJ1-2	.	TGTGCCATCTACAGGAACCTAGGAGGCTACACCTTC	CAIYRNLGGYTF
TRBD1	TRBV27	TRBJ2-5	.	TGTGCCAGCAGTTCCCGTGCGACAGGGGCTGAGACCCAGTACTTC	CASSSRATGAETQYF
.	TRBV19	TRBJ1-5	.	TGTGCCAGTAGACCCGGGGAGGTAAGCAATCAGCCCCAGCATTTT	CASRPGEVSNQPQHF
TRBD2	TRBV19	TRBJ2-4	.	TGTGCCAGTACCTATAGCGGGGGTAGGGTCAAAAACATTCAGTACTTC	CASTYSGGRVKNIQYF
TRBD1	TRBV30	TRBJ1-2	once	TGTGCCTGGGGGGCGGGACAGGGCGACCTCTATGGCTACACCTTC	CAWGAGQGDLYGYTF
.	TRBV7-9	TRBJ1-2	.	TGTGCCAGCAGCGCGTGGACAGAGAGGGGCTATGGCTACACCTTC	CASSAWTERGYGYTF
TRBD1	TRBV4-1	TRBJ2-7	.	TGCGCCAGCAGCCACAGACAGGGCAACGAGCAGTACTTC	CASSHRQGNEQYF
.	TRBV7-6	TRBJ1-5	.	TGTGCCAGCAGCCCTGGACAGCATAGCAATCAGCCCCAGCATTTT	CASSPGQHSNQPQHF
.	TRBV11-3	TRBJ2-3	.	TGTGCCAGCAGCTTTCTACCATGGGATACGCAGTATTTT	CASSFLPWDTQYF
.	TRBV10-3	TRBJ2-5	.	TGTGCCACTGGGCCAGGGAACGAAGGGGAGACCCAGTACTTC	CATGPGNEGETQYF
.	TRBV5-1	TRBJ1-6	.	TGCGCCAGCAGCTTAAGCGGTCTATGGAATTCACCCCTCCACTTT	CASSLSGLWNSPLHF
TRBD2	TRBV2	TRBJ2-4	.	TGTGCCAGCAGTGAAGCTTGGGGGGGTCCCAACCCAAACATTCAGTACTTC	CASSEAWGGPNPNIQYF
TRBD1	TRBV7-8	TRBJ2-7	.	TGTGCCAGCAGCTTAGACAGGGGGCGGGAGCAGTACTTC	CASSLDRGREQYF
.	TRBV28	TRBJ1-2	.	TGTGCCAGCAGTTTAGTCTTTTCGGGGGGCTATGGCTACACCTTC	CASSLVFSGGYGYTF
.	TRBV4-2	TRBJ1-5	many	TGTGCCAGCAGCCAAGTATTTGAGACCCCCGGCGGGCCCCAGCATTTT	CASSQVFETPGGPQHF
TRBD1	TRBV19	TRBJ1-1	.	TGTGCCAGTAGTAGGGGGACAGGGGGCGATGAAGCTTTCTTT	CASSRGTGGDEAFF
TRBD1	TRBV2	TRBJ1-2	.	TGTGCCAGCAGCCGGGGACAGGGCTCCGGGGATGGCTACACCTTC	CASSRGQGSGDGYTF
.	TRBV19	TRBJ2-2	.	TGTGCCAGTAGTATATCGTCGCAGTTTTACACCGGGGAGCTGTTTTTT	CASSISSQFYTGELFF
.	TRBV3-1/TRBV3-2	TRBJ2-7	.	TGTGCCAGCAGCCAAGGTAGGGGGAAATACGAGCAGTACTTC	CASSQGRGKYEQYF